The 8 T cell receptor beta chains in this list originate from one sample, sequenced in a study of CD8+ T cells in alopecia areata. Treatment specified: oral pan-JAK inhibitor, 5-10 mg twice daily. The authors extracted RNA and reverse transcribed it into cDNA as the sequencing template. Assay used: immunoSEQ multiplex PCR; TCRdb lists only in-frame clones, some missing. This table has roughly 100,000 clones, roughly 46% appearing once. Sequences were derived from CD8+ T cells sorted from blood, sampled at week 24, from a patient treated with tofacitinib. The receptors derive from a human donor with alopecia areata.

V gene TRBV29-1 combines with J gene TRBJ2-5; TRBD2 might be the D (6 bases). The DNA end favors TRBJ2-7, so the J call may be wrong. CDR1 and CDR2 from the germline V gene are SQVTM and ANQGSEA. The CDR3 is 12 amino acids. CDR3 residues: CSARGSTYEQYF. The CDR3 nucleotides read TGCAGCGCTCGGGGGAGTACCTACGAGCAGTACTTC.

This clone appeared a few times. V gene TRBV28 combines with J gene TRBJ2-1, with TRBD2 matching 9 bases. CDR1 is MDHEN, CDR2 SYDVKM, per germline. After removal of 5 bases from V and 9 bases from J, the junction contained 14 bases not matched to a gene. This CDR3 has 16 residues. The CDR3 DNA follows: TGTGCCAGCAGTAAGACGACTAGCGGTCTTGTAAGTGAGCAGTTCTTC. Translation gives CASSKTTSGLVSEQFF. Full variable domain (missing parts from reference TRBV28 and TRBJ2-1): DVKVTQSSRYLVKRTGEKVFLECVQDMDHENMFWYRQDPGLGLRLIYFSYDVKMKEKGDIPEGYSVSREKKERFSLILESASTNQTSMYLCASSKTTSGLVSEQFFGPGTRLTVL.

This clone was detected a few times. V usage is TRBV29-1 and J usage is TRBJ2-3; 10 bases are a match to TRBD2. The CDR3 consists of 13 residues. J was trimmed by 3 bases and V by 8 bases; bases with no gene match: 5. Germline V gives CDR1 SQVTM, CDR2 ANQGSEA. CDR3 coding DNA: TGCAGCATACCGGGACTAGCGACAGATACGCAGTATTTT. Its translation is CSIPGLATDTQYF.

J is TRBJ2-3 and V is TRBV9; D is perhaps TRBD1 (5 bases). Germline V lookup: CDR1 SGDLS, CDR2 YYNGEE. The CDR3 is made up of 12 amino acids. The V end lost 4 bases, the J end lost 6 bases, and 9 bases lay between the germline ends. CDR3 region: CASSRPGDTQYF. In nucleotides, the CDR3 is TGTGCCAGCAGCCGACCAGGGGATACGCAGTATTTT. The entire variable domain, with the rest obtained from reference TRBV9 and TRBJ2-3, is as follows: DSGVTQTPKHLITATGQRVTLRCSPRSGDLSVYWYQQSLDQGLQFLIQYYNGEERAKGNILERFSAQQFPDLHSELNLSSLELGDSALYFCASSRPGDTQYFGPGTRLTVL.

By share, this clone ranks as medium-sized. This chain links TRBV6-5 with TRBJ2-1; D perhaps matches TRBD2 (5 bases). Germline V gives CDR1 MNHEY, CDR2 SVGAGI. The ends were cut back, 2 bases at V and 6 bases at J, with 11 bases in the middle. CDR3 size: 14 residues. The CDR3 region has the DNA TGTGCCAGCAGTTACACACGGGAAGGCAATGAGCAGTTCTTC. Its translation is CASSYTREGNEQFF.

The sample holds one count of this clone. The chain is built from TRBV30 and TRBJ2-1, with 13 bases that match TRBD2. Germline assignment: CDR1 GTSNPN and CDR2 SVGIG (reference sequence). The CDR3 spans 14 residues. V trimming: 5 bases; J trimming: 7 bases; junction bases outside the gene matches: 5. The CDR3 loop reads CAWGLAGAMNEQFF. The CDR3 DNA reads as TGTGCCTGGGGACTAGCGGGAGCAATGAATGAGCAGTTCTTC.

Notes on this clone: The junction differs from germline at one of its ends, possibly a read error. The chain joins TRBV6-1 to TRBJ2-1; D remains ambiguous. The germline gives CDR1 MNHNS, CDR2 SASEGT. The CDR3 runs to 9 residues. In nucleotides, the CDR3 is TGTGCCAGCAGCTCTTTTGGGATCTTC. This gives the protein CASSSFGIF.

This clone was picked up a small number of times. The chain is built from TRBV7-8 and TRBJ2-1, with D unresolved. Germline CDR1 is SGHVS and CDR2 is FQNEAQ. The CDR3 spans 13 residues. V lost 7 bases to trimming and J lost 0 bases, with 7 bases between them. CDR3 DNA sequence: TGTGCCAGCACCCCTAGCTCCTACAATGAGCAGTTCTTC. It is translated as CASTPSSYNEQFF.